The 30 T cell receptor beta chains given below trace back to one sample, sequenced in a study of cytomegalovirus exposure and HLA in healthy donors. This PCR relied on a set of 60 Vbeta primers and 13 Jbeta primers. TCRdb's copy holds only in-frame clones and misses some; the assay was immunoSEQ multiplex PCR. Across roughly 42,000 clones, the top ten clones capture 1% to 1.5% of the sample. Sequenced: PBMCs. The receptor set was obtained from a man aged 30 to 39 in good health and CMV-seronegative.

The chain links TRBV19 to TRBJ1-1; a possible D gene is TRBD1 (6 bases). The germline CDR1 and CDR2 sequences are LNHDA and SQIVND (reference sequence). The V end was cut by 5 bases, the J end by 10 bases, with 14 bases between. There are 12 residues in the CDR3. The DNA of the CDR3 is TGTGCCAGTAGTGTAAACAGGGTGAGAGCTTTCTTT. It translates to CASSVNRVRAFF. Full variable domain (rest looked up from reference TRBV19 and TRBJ1-1): DGGITQSPKYLFRKEGQNVTLSCEQNLNHDAMYWYRQDPGQGLRLIYYSQIVNDFQKGDIAEGYSVSREKKESFPLTVTSAQKNPTAFYLCASSVNRVRAFFGQGTRLTVV.

The chain uses TRBV6-1 and TRBJ2-2, with D unresolved. The CDR3 consists of 12 residues. Trimming cost V 3 bases and J 7 bases, with 6 bases left between them. Per the germline V gene, CDR1 is MNHNS and CDR2 is SASEGT. CDR3 in amino acids: CASSDRFGELFF. The CDR3 nucleotides read TGTGCCAGCAGTGACCGGTTCGGGGAGCTGTTTTTT.

For the CDR3, the DNA is TGTGCCAGCAGCGTAGGGATAGCGGGAGGGTACGAGCAGTACTTC. Translating gives CASSVGIAGGYEQYF. The chain carries TRBV9 and TRBJ2-7; 11 bases are a match to TRBD2. From germline, CDR1 is SGDLS and CDR2 YYNGEE. CDR3 size: 15 residues. The ends lost 0 bases at V and 4 bases at J; junction bases unmatched: 3.

The chain couples TRBV5-1 to TRBJ2-6, with 12 bases fitting TRBD2. Germline CDR1 reads SGHRS; CDR2 reads YFSETQ. This CDR3 comprises 18 residues. V lost 2 bases to trimming and J lost 0 bases; unmatched junction nucleotides: 3. This CDR3 reads CASSLPGLAGSGANVLTF. The CDR3 nucleotides read TGCGCCAGCAGCTTACCGGGACTAGCGGGCTCTGGGGCCAACGTCCTGACTTTC.

The chain combines TRBV7-8 with TRBJ2-5, with a weak D call TRBD2 (5 bases). Germline CDR1 SGHVS, CDR2 FQNEAQ. V was clipped by 1 base and J by 5 bases, with 11 bases between them. The CDR3 extends over 14 amino acids. Here the CDR3 reads CASSLVRSGETQYF. The CDR3 nucleotides are TGTGCCAGCAGCTTAGTTCGGTCGGGGGAGACCCAGTACTTC.

V and J are TRBV4-3 and TRBJ2-3, with 9 bases matching TRBD2. Germline CDR1 and CDR2: LGHNA and YSLEER. There are 16 residues in the CDR3. With V trimmed by 0 bases and J by 4 bases, 5 bases remained unmatched. CDR3 amino acids: CASSQEGSGSADTQYF. CDR3 nucleotide sequence: TGCGCCAGCAGCCAAGAAGGTAGCGGGAGTGCAGATACGCAGTATTTT.

CDR3 region: CASSQGQTEAFF. The CDR3 bases are TGCGCCAGCAGCCAAGGACAGACTGAAGCTTTCTTT. The rearrangement joins TRBV4-3 to TRBJ1-1; maybe TRBD1 (5 bases). CDR1 is LGHNA and CDR2 is YSLEER in the germline V gene. Trimming removed 1 base at V and 5 bases at J, with 5 bases between. The CDR3 loop spans 12 amino acids.

The rearrangement joins TRBV29-1 to TRBJ2-2, with 10 bases fitting TRBD2. The V gene end was trimmed by 4 bases and the J gene end by 4 bases; junction bases not matched to a gene: 3. Germline CDR1 and CDR2: SQVTM and ANQGSEA. The CDR3 is made up of 14 amino acids. CDR3: CSVVGTSVTGELFF. DNA of the CDR3: TGCAGCGTTGTCGGGACTAGCGTCACCGGGGAGCTGTTTTTT.

V gene TRBV10-1 combines with J gene TRBJ2-2, with a tentative D call TRBD2 (6 bases). Per the germline V gene, CDR1 is WNHNN and CDR2 is SYGVQD (reference sequence). V dropped 2 bases and J dropped 7 bases, with 8 bases sitting between them. There are 13 residues in the CDR3. CDR3 DNA: TGCGCCAGCAGTGAGCGGGAGTTCGGGGAGCTGTTTTTT. Translating it yields CASSEREFGELFF.

In DNA form, the CDR3 reads TGTGCCAGCAGCGGGACCGGGGATGAGCAGTTCTTC. Translation gives CASSGTGDEQFF. V is TRBV9 and J is TRBJ2-1, with D perhaps matching TRBD2 (5 bases). This CDR3 has 12 amino acids. Germline V CDR1 and CDR2: SGDLS, YYNGEE. V lost 3 bases to trimming and J lost 8 bases, with 9 bases between them.

The gene calls are TRBV10-1 and TRBJ2-3, with no clear D. The CDR3 totals 13 residues. Trimming cost V 3 bases and J 9 bases, with 13 bases left between them. CDR1 and CDR2 (germline): WNHNN, SYGVQD (reference sequence). In nucleotides, the CDR3 is TGCGCCAGCAGTGACCCCCCCCAGGAAACGCAGTATTTT. Translating gives CASSDPPQETQYF.

The rearrangement joins TRBV6-5 to TRBJ2-2; D uncertain. Germline CDR1 and CDR2: MNHEY and SVGAGI. This CDR3 is built from 15 residues. V dropped 5 bases and J dropped 6 bases, with 16 bases sitting between them. CDR3 DNA: TGTGCCAGCAGTCTTACACTACGGTGGTCCGGGGAGCTGTTTTTT. Translation: CASSLTLRWSGELFF.

The CDR3 bases are TGTGCCAGCAGTGAAATGCCTAGCGGGGGCGTGGAGCAGTACTTC. Translating gives CASSEMPSGGVEQYF. This rearrangement joins TRBV6-1 to TRBJ2-7; 10 bases line up with TRBD2. Germline V gives CDR1 MNHNS, CDR2 SASEGT. CDR3 length: 15 amino acids. V was pared by 2 bases and J by 7 bases, with 8 bases of the junction left unmatched.

The V and J genes are TRBV7-6 and TRBJ2-1; 9 bases line up with TRBD2. The germline V gene encodes CDR1 SGHVS and CDR2 FNYEAQ. CDR3 length: 15 residues. Trimming took 1 base from V and 9 from J; bases not matched to a gene: 7. CDR3 in amino acids: CASSLVAGGTGEQFF. CDR3 sequence (DNA): TGTGCCAGCAGCTTAGTGGCGGGAGGGACCGGTGAGCAGTTCTTC.

The V call is TRBV9, the J call TRBJ2-5; TRBD2 might be the D (6 bases). CDR1 is SGDLS, CDR2 YYNGEE, per germline. The CDR3 has 14 amino acids. Trimming took 2 bases from V and 7 from J, leaving 15 bases between them. The CDR3 spells CASSVGVAVGTQYF. In DNA, the CDR3 is TGTGCCAGCAGCGTCGGTGTAGCGGTAGGGACCCAGTACTTC.

The rearrangement joins TRBV19 to TRBJ1-1; D call uncertain. Germline V lookup: CDR1 LNHDA, CDR2 SQIVND (reference sequence). This CDR3 region has 13 residues. The V end lost 0 bases, the J end lost 6 bases, and 8 bases lay between the germline ends. The CDR3 DNA is TGTGCCAGTAGTATAGATCGAGCCCCTGAAGCTTTCTTT. Its protein product is CASSIDRAPEAFF.

This chain connects TRBV10-3 to TRBJ2-7; 12 nucleotides match TRBD2. The trim removed 3 bases at V and 1 base at J, leaving 13 bases unmatched. The germline V gene has CDR1 ENHRY and CDR2 SYGVKD. The CDR3 contains 19 residues. In nucleotides, the CDR3 is TGTGCCATCAGTGACAGGGGCTCTACTAGCGGGAGGTCATCCTACGAGCAGTACTTC. Its protein product is CAISDRGSTSGRSSYEQYF.

The chain couples TRBV15 to TRBJ2-7; D is perhaps TRBD2 (6 bases). CDR3 length equals 13 residues. CDR1 and CDR2 (germline): LNHNV, YYDKDF (reference sequence). V lost 3 bases and J 3 bases, leaving 9 bases between the germline ends. Here the CDR3 reads CATSSGRGYEQYF. The CDR3 DNA reads TGTGCCACCAGCAGCGGGAGAGGCTACGAGCAGTACTTC.

In regard to this clone: The junction differs from germline at one of its ends, possibly a read error. The rearrangement uses TRBV18 and TRBJ1-1; 7 bases are a match to TRBD1. There are 12 residues in the CDR3. Per germline, CDR1 KGHSH and CDR2 LQKENI. The CDR3 DNA follows: TGTGCCAGCTCACCAAGGGGACAGAGCCGAGCTTTT. Its translation: CASSPRGQSRAF.

The genes are TRBV7-9 and TRBJ1-1; D might be TRBD1 (5 bases). Germline CDR1 reads SEHNR; CDR2 reads FQNEAQ (reference sequence). The CDR3 runs to 14 residues. V was cut by 6 bases and J by 3 bases, with 14 bases left in between. This chain's CDR3 is CASSYGGGDTEAFF. The CDR3 DNA sequence: TGTGCCAGCAGTTACGGGGGGGGAGACACTGAAGCTTTCTTT.

Here the CDR3 reads CARQLRGGGTQYF. The DNA for the CDR3 is TGTGCCCGTCAACTCAGGGGTGGGGGGACCCAGTACTTC. The J gene is TRBJ2-5, the V gene TRBV30; D is perhaps TRBD1 (6 bases). CDR1 and CDR2 from the germline V gene are GTSNPN and SVGIG (reference sequence). Trimming stripped 8 bases from V and 7 bases from J, with 20 bases between. This CDR3 contains 13 residues.

The chain uses TRBV6-1 and TRBJ2-7; 10 bases fit TRBD2. This CDR3 contains 15 residues. Germline CDR1 MNHNS, CDR2 SASEGT. With V trimmed by 3 bases and J by 4 bases, 6 bases remained unmatched. The CDR3 region is CASSDSGLAAYEQYF. The DNA for the CDR3 is TGTGCCAGCAGTGACTCTGGACTAGCGGCTTACGAGCAGTACTTC.

This chain joins TRBV6-1 and TRBJ1-5; D is ambiguous. Deletions cut 3 bases from V and 4 bases from J, with 13 bases between. Looked up from germline, CDR1 is MNHNS and CDR2 is SASEGT. The CDR3 has 15 residues. CDR3 amino acids: CASSDGLLGNQPQHF. The CDR3 nucleotides read TGTGCCAGCAGTGATGGACTCTTGGGTAATCAGCCCCAGCATTTT.

The rearrangement joins TRBV30 to TRBJ2-1; TRBD2 matches 7 bases. The CDR3 extends over 13 amino acids. Per the germline V gene, CDR1 is GTSNPN and CDR2 is SVGIG (reference sequence). As DNA, the CDR3 is TGTGGGGCTAGCGGTAGCTCCTACAATGAGCAGTTCTTC. This gives the protein CGASGSSYNEQFF.

The chain is built from TRBV29-1 and TRBJ2-7; TRBD2 matches 8 bases. This CDR3 region has 13 residues. CDR1 is SQVTM and CDR2 is ANQGSEA in the germline V gene. V lost 6 bases to trimming and J lost 0 bases; unmatched junction nucleotides: 4. The CDR3 spells CSVLAGSSYEQYF. CDR3 sequence (DNA): TGCAGCGTCTTAGCGGGGTCCTCCTACGAGCAGTACTTC.

Concerning this clone itself: The same CDR3 can be traced to other DNA sequences in this sample. The chain employs TRBV4-3 and TRBJ1-2, with D hard to call. CDR1 is LGHNA and CDR2 is YSLEER in the germline V gene. The ends were cut back, 4 bases at V and 2 bases at J, with 11 bases in the middle. This CDR3 is built from 14 residues. Here the CDR3 DNA reads TGCGCCAGCAGCCCCGGCGGAGAGAACTATGGCTACACCTTC. Amino acids: CASSPGGENYGYTF.

This sequence joins TRBV6-5 and TRBJ1-6, with 10 bases lining up with TRBD1. J was trimmed by 7 bases and V by 0 bases; bases with no gene match: 3. Per germline, CDR1 MNHEY and CDR2 SVGAGI. The CDR3 has 16 residues. The CDR3 spells CASSYSWGQGNSPLHF. CDR3 sequence (DNA): TGTGCCAGCAGTTACTCCTGGGGACAGGGGAATTCACCCCTCCACTTT.

The chain joins TRBV6-5 to TRBJ2-1; 10 bases are a match to TRBD2. CDR3 length: 15 amino acids. Germline V gene data show CDR1 as MNHEY and CDR2 as SVGAGI. Trimming removed 3 bases from V and 8 bases from J; junction bases left unmatched: 7. The CDR3 DNA reads TGTGCCAGCAGTTATACTAGCGGGATACCCGATGAGCAGTTCTTC. Protein sequence: CASSYTSGIPDEQFF.

The chain has TRBV16 and TRBJ2-1, with TRBD2 identical over 8 bases. J was trimmed by 1 base and V by 8 bases; bases with no gene match: 13. The CDR3 has 17 amino acids. Germline-derived CDR1 and CDR2 are KGHSY and FQNENV. The CDR3 spells CASLRSGSSGSYNEQFF. DNA of the CDR3: TGTGCCAGCCTGAGGTCCGGGTCTAGCGGGTCCTACAATGAGCAGTTCTTC.

V usage is TRBV9 and J usage is TRBJ1-2; TRBD1 matches 10 bases. The CDR3 extends over 14 amino acids. The germline CDR1 and CDR2 sequences are SGDLS and YYNGEE. J gave up 7 bases and V 3 bases, and 6 bases lay outside the gene matches. CDR3 DNA: TGTGCCAGCAGCGCCCGACAGGGGGCCTCTGGCTACACCTTC. It codes for CASSARQGASGYTF.